These 19 T cell receptor beta chains were all obtained from the same sample, sequenced in a study of T cell repertoires in cytomegalovirus infection (dated by TCRdb to between 2018 and 2021). Their recognized antigens are unknown. Sequenced using an Illumina HiSeq 1500. TCRdb passed the public sequencing reads through fastp at Q25 and MiXCR, retaining productive beta sequences. When rows share a CDR3 protein, they turn into one entry using the most common DNA and genes. This sample gives 650,000 to 900,000 distinct CDR3 sequences in total; about 29% of them show up just once. The ten largest clones capture roughly 13% of the sample. Sample treatment or condition, as interpreted from the label and publication: in vitro stimulation with specific CMV peptide epitopes to enrich CMV-specific T cells. The sample here was cultured CD8+ T cells from PBMCs, taken from culture after CMV antigen stimulation. These receptors all come from a human donor in good health (CMV status not recorded). Some clones in this sample may be carry-over from other donors' samples.

Here the CDR3 reads CASGNSPLHF. Here the CDR3 DNA reads TGTGCCAGCGGGAATTCACCCCTCCACTTT. The chain joins TRBV2 to TRBJ1-6; D is uncertain. Looked up from germline, CDR1 is SNHLY and CDR2 is FYNNEI. V was shortened by 8 bases and J by 7 bases, with 3 bases between the two germline ends. This CDR3 is built from 10 residues.

The gene calls are TRBV12-3 or TRBV12-4 and TRBJ1-2; D possibly corresponds to TRBD1 (5 bases). Trimming shortened V by 6 bases and J by 11 bases, and 16 bases separated the two germline ends. The CDR3 has 12 residues. The CDR3 loop is CASSQGRGGYTF. In DNA form, the CDR3 reads TGTGCCAGCAGCCAGGGTAGGGGAGGATACACCTTC.

The V and J genes are TRBV19 and TRBJ2-7, with a tentative D call TRBD1 (6 bases). Trimming left V 6 bases short and J 0 bases short, with 9 bases between. Germline CDR1 and CDR2: LNHDA and SQIVND (reference sequence). The CDR3 is 13 residues long. This CDR3 reads CASRETGSYEQYV. Here the CDR3 DNA reads TGTGCCAGTAGGGAGACAGGCTCCTACGAGCAGTACGTC.

In this sample, this clonotype turned up a few times. The chain recombines TRBV7-8 with TRBJ2-7; D is unresolved. Between the trimmed V and J ends, which lost 5 bases and 0 bases, there was a span of 11 bases. Germline lookup yields CDR1 SGHVS and CDR2 FQNEAQ. The length of the CDR3 is 14 residues. CDR3 loop: CASSTSRGSYEQYF. The DNA of the CDR3 is TGTGCCAGCAGCACCTCTCGAGGCTCCTACGAGCAGTACTTC.

This clonotype was observed a handful of times. This chain links TRBV11-3 with TRBJ2-2; D possibly corresponds to TRBD1 (5 bases). V shed 5 bases and J shed 2 bases, with 9 bases lying between them. This CDR3 spans 14 amino acids. Germline V lookup: CDR1 SGHNT, CDR2 YENEEA. CDR3 region: CASSAGLNTGELFF. Here the CDR3 DNA reads TGTGCCAGCAGCGCAGGGCTAAACACCGGGGAGCTGTTTTTT. Full variable domain (rest looked up from reference TRBV11-3 and TRBJ2-2): EAGVVQSPRYKIIEKKQPVAFWCNPISGHNTLYWYLQNLGQGPELLIRYENEEAVDDSQLPKDRFSAERLKGVDSTLKIQPAELGDSAVYLCASSAGLNTGELFFGEGSRLTVL.

This clonotype has a handful of counts. The V call is TRBV2, the J call TRBJ2-5; 8 nucleotides line up with TRBD1. Germline V gene lookup returns CDR1 SNHLY and CDR2 FYNNEI. Trimming took 7 bases from V and 1 from J; bases not matched to a gene: 8. The CDR3 is made up of 15 amino acids. CDR3 amino acids: CASNPLGQGQETQYF. CDR3 DNA sequence: TGTGCCAGCAACCCACTCGGACAGGGCCAAGAGACCCAGTACTTC. Using reference TRBV2 and TRBJ2-5 for the parts outside the CDR3, the full variable domain is EPEVTQTPSHQVTQMGQEVILRCVPISNHLYFYWYRQILGQKVEFLVSFYNNEISEKSEIFDDQFSVERPDGSNFTLKIRSTKLEDSAMYFCASNPLGQGQETQYFGPGTRLLVL.

The chain has TRBV13 and TRBJ2-1; D gene uncertain. CDR1 and CDR2 (germline): PRHDT, FYEKMQ (reference sequence). The germline V and J ends were trimmed by 0 bases and 13 bases, with 10 bases remaining between them. There are 12 residues in the CDR3. The CDR3 reads CASSLGGLDQFF. In DNA, the CDR3 is TGTGCCAGCAGCTTAGGGGGCCTTGATCAGTTCTTC.

The rearrangement links TRBV9 to TRBJ2-3, with TRBD1 as a possible D gene (5 bases). The germline CDR1 and CDR2 sequences are SGDLS and YYNGEE. V lost 3 bases, J lost 0 bases, and 11 bases lay in between. The CDR3 sequence is 15 residues long. The CDR3 region has the DNA TGTGCCAGCAGCGCAGAACCAGGGAGCACAGATACGCAGTATTTT. The encoded protein is CASSAEPGSTDTQYF.

V usage is TRBV11-2 and J usage is TRBJ2-7, with 10 bases matching TRBD2. V was clipped by 4 bases and J by 2 bases; unmatched bases: 8. Germline V gene sequence: CDR1 SGHAT, CDR2 FQNNGV. This CDR3 spans 16 amino acids. The CDR3 DNA reads TGTGCCAGCAGCTCATGGACTAGCGGAGCTACCTACGAGCAGTACTTC. Amino acids: CASSSWTSGATYEQYF.

The rearrangement links TRBV29-1 to TRBJ2-1; 7 bases match TRBD2. The CDR3 spans 17 residues. The V gene end was trimmed by 3 bases and the J gene end by 0 bases; junction bases not matched to a gene: 11. Germline CDR1 and CDR2: SQVTM and ANQGSEA. The CDR3 nucleotides are TGCAGCGTTGAGTTACGGGGGGATTTGAGCTCCTACAATGAGCAGTTCTTC. Protein sequence: CSVELRGDLSSYNEQFF.

This chain uses TRBV4-1 with TRBJ1-2; D is unclear. There are 15 residues in the CDR3. Trimming left V 1 base short and J 2 bases short, with 11 bases between. From germline, CDR1 is MGHRA and CDR2 YSYEKL. CDR3 region: CASSQVSGGNYGYTF. CDR3 nucleotides: TGCGCCAGCAGCCAAGTAAGTGGAGGAAACTATGGCTACACCTTC.

This chain uses TRBV7-8 with TRBJ2-1, with 9 positions matching TRBD2. This CDR3 contains 16 residues. J was trimmed by 5 bases and V by 2 bases; bases with no gene match: 7. The germline gives CDR1 SGHVS, CDR2 FQNEAQ. CDR3 sequence: CASSLRLAGGHNEQFF. The CDR3 bases are TGTGCCAGCAGCTTAAGGCTGGCGGGGGGGCACAATGAGCAGTTCTTC. The entire variable domain, with the rest obtained from reference TRBV7-8 and TRBJ2-1, is as follows: GAGVSQSPRYKVAKRGQDVALRCDPISGHVSLFWYQQALGQGPEFLTYFQNEAQLDKSGLPSDRFFAERPEGSVSTLKIQRTQQEDSAVYLCASSLRLAGGHNEQFFGPGTRLTVL.

The rearrangement joins TRBV19 to TRBJ1-5, with D hard to call. Trimming shortened V by 3 bases and J by 0 bases, and 9 bases separated the two germline ends. Germline loops: CDR1 LNHDA, CDR2 SQIVND (reference sequence). The CDR3 is 15 residues long. The CDR3 reads CASSISFNSNQPQHF. CDR3 bases: TGTGCCAGTAGTATTAGTTTTAATAGCAATCAGCCCCAGCATTTT.

This rearrangement joins TRBV29-1 to TRBJ2-3; a weak D match, TRBD2 (7 bases). The CDR3 is 15 amino acids. Between the trimmed V and J ends, which lost 7 bases and 6 bases, there was a span of 23 bases. Germline values: CDR1 SQVTM, CDR2 ANQGSEA. CDR3 region: CSALLGGASDDTQYF. The CDR3 DNA is TGCAGCGCCCTTCTGGGGGGGGCGAGTGACGATACGCAGTATTTT.

The gene calls are TRBV6-6 and TRBJ2-1, with TRBD2 matching 9 bases. The germline CDR1 and CDR2 sequences are MNHNY and SVGAGI (reference sequence). This CDR3 contains 16 residues. V lost 2 bases and J lost 5; bases outside the gene matches: 7. The CDR3 here is CASSYGVAGDNNEQFF. The CDR3, as DNA: TGTGCCAGCAGTTACGGAGTAGCGGGGGATAACAATGAGCAGTTCTTC.

The gene calls are TRBV27 and TRBJ1-1; tentative D call: TRBD1 (5 bases). The CDR3 extends over 14 amino acids. V gave up 2 bases and J gave up 1 base, with 8 bases separating them. The germline CDR1 and CDR2 sequences are MNHEY and SMNVEV (reference sequence). CDR3 in amino acids: CASSLVGTNTEAFF. Here the CDR3 DNA reads TGTGCCAGCAGTTTAGTCGGGACGAACACTGAAGCTTTCTTT.

The chain joins TRBV19 to TRBJ2-7, with D tentatively TRBD2 (6 bases). The CDR3 runs to 11 residues. Trimming removed 4 bases from V and 6 bases from J, with 7 bases in between. CDR1 is LNHDA, CDR2 SQIVND, per germline (reference sequence). CDR3 loop: CASSNGGEQYV. The CDR3 region has the DNA TGTGCCAGTAGTAACGGGGGCGAGCAGTACGTC.

The chain combines TRBV6-2 or TRBV6-3 with TRBJ1-2; D unresolved. The CDR3 is 14 residues long. V lost 0 bases to trimming and J lost 2 bases, with 7 bases between them. Germline V gene lookup returns CDR1 MNHEY and CDR2 SVGEGT. The chain's CDR3 is CASSYSNRNYGYTF. The CDR3 DNA is TGTGCCAGCAGTTACTCGAACAGAAACTATGGCTACACCTTC.

About this clonotype itself: Just one base apart from a much larger clone, this may be a read error. The chain has TRBV27 and TRBJ2-3; 9 bases line up with TRBD1. The germline V gene has CDR1 MNHEY and CDR2 SMNVEV (reference sequence). This CDR3 is built from 15 residues. Here the CDR3 DNA reads TGTGCCAGCAGTTCCCGGGACAGGGCAACAGATTCGCAGTATTTT. This codes for CASSSRDRATDSQYF.